This TCR beta chain was observed in a study of T cell changes during pregnancy in multiple sclerosis. The CDR3 consists of 12 residues. CDR1 and CDR2 from the germline V gene are SGHRS and YFSETQ. V was shortened by 4 bases and J by 1 base, with 6 bases between the two germline ends. The assay was immunoSEQ multiplex PCR, and TCRdb's table has in-frame clones only and misses some. The table records fewer than 40,000 clones, roughly nine tenths of them present only once. Here the sequenced sample was CD4+ T cells from peripheral blood mononuclear cells, taken in the second trimester of pregnancy. The J gene is TRBJ2-7, the V gene TRBV5-1, with D hard to call. This TCR was sampled from a female donor in good health, enrolled as a control in a pregnancy study. CDR3: CASSEASYEQYF. For the CDR3, the DNA is TGCGCCAGCAGCGAAGCTTCCTACGAGCAGTACTTC.